Listed below are T cell receptor beta chains from one sample, sequenced in a study of cytomegalovirus exposure and HLA in healthy donors. The table came from immunoSEQ multiplex PCR; TCRdb's copy has only in-frame clones and leaves some out. The table has about 180,000 clones, 82% seen once; the top ten hold more than 1.5%. Material for sequencing was PBMCs. The origin of the receptors is a man aged 40-55 years in good health and CMV-seronegative. The CDR3 runs from the conserved cysteine through the conserved F or W. Expanded clones get a size class; other rows say once, few or many, or leave the size out.

v_gene	j_gene	abundance	CDR3aa
TRBV9	TRBJ2-7	NA	CASSAGLALTYEQYF
TRBV9	TRBJ2-5	NA	CASSVGYRVVEETQYF
TRBV7-9	TRBJ1-2	NA	CASAAGLYGYTF
TRBV6-5	TRBJ1-4	NA	CASSPTNEKLFF
TRBV2	TRBJ2-6	NA	CASRGTSGRTGANVLTF
TRBV28	TRBJ1-2	NA	CASRTGIQANYGYTF
TRBV11-2	TRBJ2-7	NA	CASSIGTGRNEQYF
TRBV27	TRBJ2-4	NA	CASRKIQGAGAKNIQYF
TRBV5-1	TRBJ1-1	NA	CASSRGDRGGTEAFF
TRBV29-1	TRBJ2-1	NA	CSVVGQGNEQFF
TRBV6-4	TRBJ2-3	few	CASSDDGGAGDTQYF
TRBV19	TRBJ2-4	NA	CASSKGSGRIGPNKNIQYF
TRBV7-3	TRBJ1-2	NA	CASAPGEAEYGYTF
TRBV20-1	TRBJ1-1	NA	CSAGGDRGLHF
TRBV7-9	TRBJ1-1	NA	CASSLTGGGNTEAFF
TRBV6-6	TRBJ1-2	NA	CASSYAATGAGGYTF
TRBV25-1	TRBJ2-5	few	CASSDRPRGGAQYF
TRBV7-2	TRBJ1-1	NA	CASSFTNTEAFF
TRBV5-5	TRBJ2-3	NA	CASSFDRGDTQYF
TRBV19	TRBJ1-5	NA	CASSIWQGPGQPQHF
TRBV6-1	TRBJ1-6	NA	CASSEVRGGRNSPLHF
TRBV6-1	TRBJ1-1	NA	CATGVVRTEAFF
TRBV7-2	TRBJ2-7	NA	CASSSGLAVYEQYF
TRBV6-6	TRBJ1-1	NA	CASSYGGVNTEAFF
TRBV11-3	TRBJ2-2	NA	CASSVGTGGQNTGELFF
TRBV6-5	TRBJ1-2	NA	CASSYQNYGYTF
TRBV7-8	TRBJ1-1	NA	CASSLDRLNTEAFF
TRBV27	TRBJ2-7	few	CASSLQFAGGAAPFYEQYF
TRBV11-3	TRBJ2-1	NA	CASSLGTGAYNEQFF
TRBV4-3	TRBJ2-7	NA	CASSQDLLTSGYEQYF
TRBV19	TRBJ1-1	NA	CASSIHTGRNTEAFF
TRBV11-3	TRBJ2-1	once	CASSLARYNEQFF
TRBV7-9	TRBJ1-2	NA	CASSLARGGNYGYTF
TRBV15	TRBJ2-1	NA	CATSRELRLAGVNEQFF
TRBV5-6	TRBJ2-7	NA	CASSLAQGSYEQYF
TRBV10-3	TRBJ1-2	NA	CAISPGQEGGYTF
TRBV19	TRBJ2-2	NA	CASGEGGGRRELFF
TRBV4-3	TRBJ1-5	NA	CASSQAVYQPQHF
TRBV14	TRBJ1-5	NA	CASSQESRTDNQPQHF
TRBV5-1	TRBJ2-5	NA	CASSFQPGQGQETQYF
TRBV4-1	TRBJ1-6	NA	CASSQDRQGLSPLHF
TRBV28	TRBJ2-1	NA	CATYRRGSEQFF
TRBV5-1	TRBJ1-5	NA	CASSLEGASNQPQHF
TRBV7-2	TRBJ1-1	NA	CASSHTGALNTEAFF
TRBV27	TRBJ2-2	NA	CASSSIANTGELFF
TRBV5-1	TRBJ2-3	NA	CASSLAGERPGTDTQYF
TRBV5-6	TRBJ1-2	NA	CASSPRRPGDYGYTF
TRBV28	TRBJ1-2	NA	CASSPLGGGLYGYTF
TRBV4-1	TRBJ1-3	NA	CASSEGGSDTIYF
TRBV18	TRBJ2-7	NA	CASSPPVPYSYEQYF
TRBV28	TRBJ2-7	NA	CASTPGGRYEQYF
TRBV4-1	TRBJ2-7	NA	CASSQAGTGAGEQYF
TRBV11-3	TRBJ1-4	NA	CASSLGGGTNEKLFF
TRBV4-3	TRBJ2-4	NA	CASSQDGQKNIQYF
TRBV28	TRBJ2-7	few	CASSSLAGGLGEQYF